The 28 T cell receptor beta chains presented below share a single source sample, sequenced in a study of blood T cell repertoires in COVID-19. Only in-frame clones appear in the TCRdb table, and some are missing; sequencing was by immunoSEQ multiplex PCR. The sample holds approximately 150,000 clones, about 91% seen once. The specimen was peripheral blood. These receptor sequences come from a woman aged 55-75 years with acute or convalescent COVID-19.

CDR3 loop: CASSRGWESKLFF. The CDR3 nucleotides are TGTGCCAGCAGCCGGGGGTGGGAGTCAAAACTGTTTTTT. This chain connects TRBV6-5 to TRBJ1-4; possibly TRBD1 for D (5 bases). Trimming took 6 bases from V and 10 from J, leaving 15 bases between them. Per the germline V gene, CDR1 is MNHEY and CDR2 is SVGAGI. The CDR3 contains 13 residues.

The rearrangement joins TRBV7-9 to TRBJ1-1, with D perhaps TRBD1 (6 bases). The V gene lost 5 bases and the J gene lost 10 bases, with 20 bases spanning the gap. The CDR3 has 14 amino acids. CDR1 is SEHNR, CDR2 FQNEAQ, per germline (reference sequence). The DNA for the CDR3 is TGTGCCAGCAGCAAACAGGGCGGGAGGCAACGAGCTTTCTTT. This gives the protein CASSKQGGRQRAFF.

V gene TRBV12-5 combines with J gene TRBJ2-1; 7 bases align to TRBD1. This CDR3 has 15 amino acids. Germline V gene data show CDR1 as LGHNT and CDR2 as FRNRAP. Trimming at V came to 6 bases and at J to 2 bases, leaving 7 bases not matched to a gene. In nucleotides, the CDR3 is TGTGCTAGTGGGCAGACAGGGACCCCCTACAATGAGCAGTTCTTC. It translates to CASGQTGTPYNEQFF.

Of note for this clone: A read error may produce the germline difference seen at one junction end. The V gene is TRBV24-1, the J gene TRBJ2-3, with a possible D match to TRBD1 (5 bases). Per germline, CDR1 KGHDR and CDR2 SFDVKD. The CDR3 consists of 17 residues. CDR3 coding DNA: TGTGCCACCAATGATTCCCCCGGGTGGGGCCTCCCAGATACGCAGTATTTT. Protein: CATNDSPGWGLPDTQYF.

The rearrangement joins TRBV3-1 (or the pseudogene TRBV3-2) to TRBJ1-5; D unclear. The V and J ends lost 2 bases and 4 bases respectively, with 24 bases between them. The germline gives CDR1 LGHDT, CDR2 YNNKEL (reference sequence). The CDR3 consists of 19 residues. CDR3 sequence reads: CASSQKALGGRGGNQPQHF. CDR3 DNA: TGTGCCAGCAGCCAAAAGGCTTTGGGAGGCCGGGGTGGTAATCAGCCCCAGCATTTT.

This chain uses TRBV5-4 with TRBJ2-3; TRBD1 agrees at 7 bases. The junction had 5 bases not matched to a gene; V was cut back by 6 bases and J by 1 base. Germline CDR1 SGHNT, CDR2 YYREEE (reference sequence). CDR3 length: 14 amino acids. The CDR3 protein is CASKGALGTDTQYF. CDR3 nucleotide sequence: TGTGCCAGCAAGGGGGCGCTTGGCACAGATACGCAGTATTTT.

This clone was recorded once. The V and J genes are TRBV4-1 and TRBJ2-3; TRBD2 might be the D (6 bases). The CDR3 totals 15 residues. Germline CDR1 is MGHRA and CDR2 is YSYEKL. V gave up 0 bases and J gave up 8 bases, with 15 bases separating them. The CDR3 DNA reads as TGCGCCAGCAGCCAAGACCAGACTAGATGGGGTACGCAGTATTTT. Translation gives CASSQDQTRWGTQYF.

J is TRBJ1-5 and V is TRBV3-1 (or the pseudogene TRBV3-2); D is possibly TRBD1 (6 bases). This CDR3 has 14 residues. Germline CDR1 is LGHDT and CDR2 is YNNKEL (reference sequence). The V end was cut by 2 bases, the J end by 6 bases, with 11 bases between. CDR3 sequence reads: CASSQPGEGQPQHF. The CDR3 nucleotides read TGTGCCAGCAGCCAACCAGGGGAGGGTCAGCCCCAGCATTTT.

The V gene is TRBV2, the J gene TRBJ1-2, with D possibly matching TRBD1 (6 bases). The CDR3 length is 14 residues. Looked up from germline, CDR1 is SNHLY and CDR2 is FYNNEI. Between the trimmed V and J ends, which lost 5 bases and 3 bases, there was a span of 13 bases. Here the CDR3 DNA reads TGTGCCAGCAGTTCCTCCGGACAGTACTATGGCTACACCTTC. It translates to CASSSSGQYYGYTF.

This chain joins TRBV7-3 and TRBJ2-5; no clear D gene. V lost 4 bases and J 5 bases, leaving 17 bases between the germline ends. The CDR3 sequence is 15 residues long. CDR1 and CDR2 from the germline V gene are SGHTA and FQGTGA. CDR3 DNA: TGTGCCAGCAGCTCTTCCCCCAATCCGGAGGAGACCCAGTACTTC. Translated: CASSSSPNPEETQYF.

The CDR3 DNA is TGTGCCAGCAGCCAAAAGAAGTTACAGAGCAATCAGCCCCAGCATTTT. This encodes CASSQKKLQSNQPQHF. The J gene is TRBJ1-5, the V gene TRBV14; D is unclear. V was trimmed by 2 bases and J by 1 base, leaving 12 bases between them. The CDR3 is 16 amino acids. Germline CDR1 SGHDN, CDR2 FVKESK.

This clone was found once. The CDR3 region has the DNA TGTGCCAGCAGCTTGGAGGACGGGAAAGCCAAAAACATTCAGTACTTC. Translated: CASSLEDGKAKNIQYF. The gene calls are TRBV5-6 and TRBJ2-4, with D maybe TRBD2 (5 bases). Germline V gives CDR1 SGHDT, CDR2 YYEEEE. The CDR3 spans 16 residues. Trimming shortened V by 0 bases and J by 0 bases, and 10 bases separated the two germline ends.

V usage is TRBV6-1 and J usage is TRBJ1-1; D may be TRBD1 (5 bases). This CDR3 comprises 12 residues. Per the germline V gene, CDR1 is MNHNS and CDR2 is SASEGT. Deletions cut 2 bases from V and 10 bases from J, with 11 bases between. The CDR3 loop is CASSEIRGLAFF. In DNA form, the CDR3 reads TGTGCCAGCAGTGAAATAAGGGGTCTAGCTTTCTTT.

The chain joins TRBV5-1 to TRBJ2-7; 8 nucleotides match TRBD1. Germline V CDR1 and CDR2: SGHRS, YFSETQ. With 0 bases clipped from V and 2 bases from J, the junction kept 7 bases outside the gene matches. The CDR3 runs to 16 residues. CDR3 amino acids: CASSLGIGTGTYEQYF. As DNA, the CDR3 is TGCGCCAGCAGCTTGGGGATCGGGACAGGAACCTACGAGCAGTACTTC. The whole variable domain, remainder taken from reference TRBV5-1 and TRBJ2-7, is KAGVTQTPRYLIKTRGQQVTLSCSPISGHRSVSWYQQTPGQGLQFLFEYFSETQRNKGNFPGRFSGRQFSNSRSEMNVSTLELGDSALYLCASSLGIGTGTYEQYFGPGTRLTVT.

This clone has only one observation. This chain's CDR3 is CASSYRGAEQYF. DNA for the CDR3: TGTGCCAGTAGTTACAGGGGAGCCGAGCAGTACTTC. This rearrangement joins TRBV19 to TRBJ2-7, with 7 bases that match TRBD1. This CDR3 comprises 12 residues. V lost 5 bases to trimming and J lost 6 bases; unmatched junction nucleotides: 4. CDR1 and CDR2 from the germline V gene are LNHDA and SQIVND (reference sequence).

The chain recombines TRBV9 with TRBJ1-2; 10 bases are shared with TRBD1. V shed 3 bases and J 3 bases; nucleotides not matched to a gene: 2. This CDR3 has 14 amino acids. Per the germline V gene, CDR1 is SGDLS and CDR2 is YYNGEE. Here the CDR3 reads CASSEGTGDYGYTF. CDR3 coding DNA: TGTGCCAGCAGCGAGGGGACAGGGGACTATGGCTACACCTTC.

The rearrangement links TRBV3-1 (or the pseudogene TRBV3-2) to TRBJ1-2; D gene unclear. V shed 0 bases and J shed 4 bases, with 6 bases lying between them. Germline V gene sequence: CDR1 LGHDT, CDR2 YNNKEL (reference sequence). This CDR3 has 13 residues. The CDR3 bases are TGTGCCAGCAGCCAAGACAGAGGCTATGGCTACACCTTC. It specifies CASSQDRGYGYTF.

The sample holds a few counts of this clone. This chain connects TRBV10-3 to TRBJ2-7; D is possibly TRBD2 (6 bases). The V gene lost 6 bases and the J gene lost 1 base, with 13 bases spanning the gap. The CDR3 has 14 amino acids. The V gene's germline CDR1 is ENHRY and CDR2 SYGVKD. The CDR3 loop is CAIRTEGSSYEQYF. CDR3 bases: TGTGCCATCAGGACGGAGGGTAGTTCCTACGAGCAGTACTTC.

The chain links TRBV5-6 to TRBJ2-7; no definite D call. CDR1 and CDR2 (germline): SGHDT, YYEEEE. Between the trimmed V and J ends, which lost 0 bases and 2 bases, there was a span of 6 bases. The CDR3 extends over 13 amino acids. CDR3 loop: CASSLDTPYEQYF. Written as DNA, the CDR3 is TGTGCCAGCAGCTTGGACACCCCCTACGAGCAGTACTTC.

The V gene is TRBV28, the J gene TRBJ2-5, with a tentative D call TRBD2 (7 bases). In germline, CDR1 is MDHEN, CDR2 SYDVKM. Trimming shortened V by 5 bases and J by 10 bases, and 17 bases separated the two germline ends. The CDR3 has 13 residues. The CDR3 loop is CASSGGALVGQYF. CDR3 sequence (DNA): TGTGCCAGCAGTGGGGGGGCCTTGGTCGGCCAGTACTTC.

This clone was seen only a few times. This chain joins TRBV2 and TRBJ1-4; D remains unclear. Germline V lookup: CDR1 SNHLY, CDR2 FYNNEI. This CDR3 region has 15 residues. V lost 5 bases and J lost 3, with 13 bases in between. As DNA, the CDR3 is TGTGCCAGCAGTACTATGGCCTCTGCTAATGAAAAACTGTTTTTT. Encoded protein: CASSTMASANEKLFF.

The count of this clone is one. This sequence joins TRBV7-3 and TRBJ1-1; D gene uncertain. Trimming removed 2 bases from V and 1 base from J, with 8 bases in between. The length of the CDR3 is 14 residues. Germline CDR1 is SGHTA and CDR2 is FQGTGA. CDR3 nucleotides: TGTGCCAGCAGCTTATCGGGTAGGAACACTGAAGCTTTCTTT. Its translation: CASSLSGRNTEAFF.

The rearrangement joins TRBV24-1 to TRBJ2-3; the D is unclear. Germline CDR1 KGHDR, CDR2 SFDVKD. The V and J ends lost 3 bases and 6 bases respectively, with 6 bases between them. The CDR3 runs to 12 residues. The DNA of the CDR3 is TGTGCCACCAGTGATGTCGGGGATACGCAGTATTTT. This sequence encodes CATSDVGDTQYF.

This clone was seen only a few times. The genes are TRBV29-1 and TRBJ2-1; 8 bases fit TRBD2. CDR3 size: 19 residues. The V segment lost 4 bases and the J segment 0 bases; nucleotides outside the gene matches: 17. CDR1 and CDR2 (germline): SQVTM, ANQGSEA. In DNA form, the CDR3 reads TGCAGCGTTGTAGGTGGGCTAGCGGGCGTTTTTTACTCCTACAATGAGCAGTTCTTC. Its translation: CSVVGGLAGVFYSYNEQFF.

This chain joins TRBV28 and TRBJ1-5, with D perhaps TRBD1 (6 bases). The CDR3 is 16 amino acids. V was trimmed by 1 base and J by 0 bases, leaving 10 bases between them. Germline CDR1 reads MDHEN; CDR2 reads SYDVKM. The CDR3 protein is CASSLYPGDSNQPQHF. CDR3 coding DNA: TGTGCCAGCAGTTTATATCCAGGGGATAGCAATCAGCCCCAGCATTTT.

The CDR3 loop is CASSQELGNRGDEQYF. CDR3 DNA sequence: TGCGCCAGCAGCCAAGAGCTCGGGAACAGGGGCGACGAGCAGTACTTC. The gene calls are TRBV4-3 and TRBJ2-7; 7 nucleotides agree with TRBD1. Germline CDR1 LGHNA, CDR2 YSLEER. The V gene end was trimmed by 0 bases and the J gene end by 5 bases; junction bases not matched to a gene: 10. CDR3 length equals 16 residues.

The J gene is TRBJ2-6, the V gene TRBV2; D is uncertain. This CDR3 is 15 amino acids long. The V gene lost 6 bases and the J gene lost 2 bases, with 11 bases spanning the gap. Germline CDR1 and CDR2: SNHLY and FYNNEI. CDR3 region: CASSGAHTGANVLTF. The DNA of the CDR3 is TGTGCCAGCAGCGGAGCACATACTGGGGCCAACGTCCTGACTTTC.

Written as DNA, the CDR3 is TGTGCCAGTGGCAGGGTGGGCACTGAAGCTTTCTTT. Translation: CASGRVGTEAFF. This chain joins TRBV19 and TRBJ1-1, with a weak D call TRBD1 (5 bases). The germline CDR1 and CDR2 sequences are LNHDA and SQIVND (reference sequence). Trimming took off 8 bases at V and 4 bases at J, with 11 bases between the two ends. This CDR3 comprises 12 residues.